The entry below describes one TCR beta chain. Its antigen remains unidentified. The record originates from a study of shared clonotypes between healthy human individuals. Study outcomes and limitations: Naive subsets generally exceeded memory subsets in estimated richness.

The donors, healthy adults who were HIV-negative, had experienced no recent acute infections or vaccinations. The trim removed 5 bases at V and 3 bases at J, leaving 2 bases unmatched. This CDR3 region has 14 residues. Germline V gene lookup returns CDR1 SGHTA and CDR2 FQGTGA. Authors' analysis steps: Junction-only immunoSEQ data arrived without quality scores, meaning filtering differed. TCRdb's table, derived via immunoSEQ multiplex PCR, lists solely in-frame clones and lacks some. V, J and clone size derive from that table, while D and trimming were established from the DNA sequence. The table includes around 2.3 million clones, approximately 94% detected once.

V usage is TRBV7-3 and J usage is TRBJ2-2; the match to TRBD1 covers 8 bases. This TCR was sampled from a man aged 18 to 29 in good health. The specimen sequenced was naive CD4+ T cells sorted from blood. Regarding subset: CD45RA+ positively selected. The CDR3 sequence is CASSPQGDTGELFF. The CDR3 DNA sequence: TGTGCCAGCAGCCCACAGGGGGACACCGGGGAGCTGTTTTTT.